The entry below describes one TCR beta chain. These data originate in a study of technical replicates of blood from a handful of donors. With V trimmed by 5 bases and J by 7 bases, 7 bases remained unmatched. Germline lookup yields CDR1 SGHRS and CDR2 YFSETQ. The CDR3 sequence is 14 residues long. Here immunoSEQ multiplex PCR was the method, and the copy in TCRdb shows in-frame clones only, minus some. This sample has roughly 67,000 clones, with roughly 98% found just once. Sequenced: T cells isolated from PBMCs. The rearrangement links TRBV5-1 to TRBJ1-2, with 11 nucleotides matching TRBD1. The clonotype comes from a human donor in good health. CDR3: CASRPGTGGFGYTF. CDR3 DNA sequence: TGCGCCAGCAGACCTGGGACAGGGGGATTTGGCTACACCTTC.